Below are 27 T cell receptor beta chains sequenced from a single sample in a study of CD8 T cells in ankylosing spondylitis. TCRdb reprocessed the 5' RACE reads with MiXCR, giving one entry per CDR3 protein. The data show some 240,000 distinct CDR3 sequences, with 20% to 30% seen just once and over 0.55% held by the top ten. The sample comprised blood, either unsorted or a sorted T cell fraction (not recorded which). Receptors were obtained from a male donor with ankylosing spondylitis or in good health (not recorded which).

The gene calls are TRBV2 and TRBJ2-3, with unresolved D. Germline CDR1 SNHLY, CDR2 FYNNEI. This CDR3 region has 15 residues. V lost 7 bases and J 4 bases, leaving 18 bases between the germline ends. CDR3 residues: CASTERIREADTQYF. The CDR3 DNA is TGTGCCAGCACCGAACGGATCAGAGAAGCAGATACGCAGTATTTT.

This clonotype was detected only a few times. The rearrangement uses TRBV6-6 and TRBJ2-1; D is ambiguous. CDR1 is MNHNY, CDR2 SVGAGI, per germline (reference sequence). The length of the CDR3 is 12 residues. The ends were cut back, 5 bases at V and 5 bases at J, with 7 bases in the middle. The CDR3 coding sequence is TGTGCCAGCAGTCACAGAGACAATGAGCAGTTCTTC. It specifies CASSHRDNEQFF.

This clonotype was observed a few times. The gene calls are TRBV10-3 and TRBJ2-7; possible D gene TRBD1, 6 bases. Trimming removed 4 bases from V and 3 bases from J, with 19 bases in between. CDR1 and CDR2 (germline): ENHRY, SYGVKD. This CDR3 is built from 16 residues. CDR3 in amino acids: CAISAFRVGANYEQYF. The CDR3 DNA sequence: TGTGCCATCAGTGCATTTCGGGTGGGGGCCAACTACGAGCAGTACTTC.

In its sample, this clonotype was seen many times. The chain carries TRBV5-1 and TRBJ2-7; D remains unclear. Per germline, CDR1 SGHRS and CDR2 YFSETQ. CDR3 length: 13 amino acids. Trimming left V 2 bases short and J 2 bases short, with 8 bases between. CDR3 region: CASSFGHTYEQYF. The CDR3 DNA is TGCGCCAGCAGCTTCGGCCACACCTACGAGCAGTACTTC.

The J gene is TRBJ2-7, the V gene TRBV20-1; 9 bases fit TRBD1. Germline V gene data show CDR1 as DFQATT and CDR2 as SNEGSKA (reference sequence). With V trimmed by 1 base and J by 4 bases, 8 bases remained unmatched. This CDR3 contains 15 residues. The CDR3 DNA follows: TGCAGTGCTAGAGCCCGGGACAGGGCATTGTACGAGCAGTACTTC. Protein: CSARARDRALYEQYF.

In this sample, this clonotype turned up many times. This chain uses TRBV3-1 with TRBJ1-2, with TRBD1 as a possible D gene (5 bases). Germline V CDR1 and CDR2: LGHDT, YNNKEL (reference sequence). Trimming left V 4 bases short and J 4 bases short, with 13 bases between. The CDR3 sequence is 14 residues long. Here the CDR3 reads CASSPSTARYGYTF. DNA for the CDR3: TGTGCCAGCAGCCCGTCGACAGCCCGCTATGGCTACACCTTC.

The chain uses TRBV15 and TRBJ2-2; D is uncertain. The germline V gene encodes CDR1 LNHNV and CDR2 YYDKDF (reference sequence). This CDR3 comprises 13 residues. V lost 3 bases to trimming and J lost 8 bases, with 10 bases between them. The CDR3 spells CATSRMGRGELFF. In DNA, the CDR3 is TGTGCCACCAGCAGGATGGGTCGAGGGGAGCTGTTTTTT.

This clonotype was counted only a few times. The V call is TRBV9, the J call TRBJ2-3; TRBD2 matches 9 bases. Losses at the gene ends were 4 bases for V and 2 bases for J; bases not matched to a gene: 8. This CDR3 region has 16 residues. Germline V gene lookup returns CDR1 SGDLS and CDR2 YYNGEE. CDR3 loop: CASSPLSSGATDTQYF. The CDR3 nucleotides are TGTGCCAGCAGCCCCCTTTCTAGCGGGGCCACAGATACGCAGTATTTT. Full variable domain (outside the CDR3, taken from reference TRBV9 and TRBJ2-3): DSGVTQTPKHLITATGQRVTLRCSPRSGDLSVYWYQQSLDQGLQFLIQYYNGEERAKGNILERFSAQQFPDLHSELNLSSLELGDSALYFCASSPLSSGATDTQYFGPGTRLTVL.

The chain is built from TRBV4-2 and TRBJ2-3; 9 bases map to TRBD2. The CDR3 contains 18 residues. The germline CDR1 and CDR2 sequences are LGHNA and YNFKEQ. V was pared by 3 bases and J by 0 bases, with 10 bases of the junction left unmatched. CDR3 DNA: TGTGCCAGCAGCCAGGGCGGGGGGGCCGACCCAAGCACAGATACGCAGTATTTT. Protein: CASSQGGGADPSTDTQYF.

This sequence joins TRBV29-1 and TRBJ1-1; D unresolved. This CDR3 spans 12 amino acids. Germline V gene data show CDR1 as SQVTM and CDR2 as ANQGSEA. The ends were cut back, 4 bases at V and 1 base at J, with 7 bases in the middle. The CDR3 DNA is TGCAGCGTTGTGCGGGGGAACACTGAAGCTTTCTTT. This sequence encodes CSVVRGNTEAFF.

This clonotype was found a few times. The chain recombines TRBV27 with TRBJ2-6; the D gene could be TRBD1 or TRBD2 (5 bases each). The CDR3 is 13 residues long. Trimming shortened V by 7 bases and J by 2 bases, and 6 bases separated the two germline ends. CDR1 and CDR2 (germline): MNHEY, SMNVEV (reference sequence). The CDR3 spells CASMGAGANVLTF. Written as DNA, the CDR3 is TGTGCCAGCATGGGGGCTGGGGCCAACGTCCTGACTTTC.

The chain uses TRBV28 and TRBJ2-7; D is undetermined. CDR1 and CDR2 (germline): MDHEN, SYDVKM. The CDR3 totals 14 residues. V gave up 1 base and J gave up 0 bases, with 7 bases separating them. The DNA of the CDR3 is TGTGCCAGCAGTTTATTAGGATTCTCCTACGAGCAGTACTTC. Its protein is CASSLLGFSYEQYF.

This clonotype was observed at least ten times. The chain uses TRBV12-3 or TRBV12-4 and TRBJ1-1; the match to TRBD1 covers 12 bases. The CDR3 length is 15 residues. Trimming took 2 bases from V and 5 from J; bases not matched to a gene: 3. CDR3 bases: TGTGCCAGCAGTTTAAGGGACAGGGGGCGGACTGAAGCTTTCTTT. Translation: CASSLRDRGRTEAFF.

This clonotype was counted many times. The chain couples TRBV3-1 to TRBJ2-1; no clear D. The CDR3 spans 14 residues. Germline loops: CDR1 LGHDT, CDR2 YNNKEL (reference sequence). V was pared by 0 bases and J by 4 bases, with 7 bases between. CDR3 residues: CASSQEGAYNEQFF. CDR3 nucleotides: TGTGCCAGCAGCCAAGAAGGAGCGTACAATGAGCAGTTCTTC.

DNA of the CDR3: TGCAGTGCACTTCCCGGGGCACATTCCACTGAAGCTTTCTTT. Its protein is CSALPGAHSTEAFF. The V and J genes are TRBV20-1 and TRBJ1-1; TRBD1 is a possible D gene (5 bases). This CDR3 has 14 residues. The germline V gene has CDR1 DFQATT and CDR2 SNEGSKA (reference sequence). V lost 6 bases and J lost 4, with 18 bases in between.

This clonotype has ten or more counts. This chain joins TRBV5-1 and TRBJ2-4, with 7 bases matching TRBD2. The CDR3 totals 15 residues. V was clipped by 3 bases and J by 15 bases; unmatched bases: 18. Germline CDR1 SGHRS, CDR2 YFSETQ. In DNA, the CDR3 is TGCGCCAGCAGCTCTGAACCACCAACTAGCGTCAGGTCGTACTTC. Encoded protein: CASSSEPPTSVRSYF.

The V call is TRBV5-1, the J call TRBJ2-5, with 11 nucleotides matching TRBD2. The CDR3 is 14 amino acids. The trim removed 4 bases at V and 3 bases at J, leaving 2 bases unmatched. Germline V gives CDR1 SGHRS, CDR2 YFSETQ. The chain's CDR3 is CASSRLAGKETQYF. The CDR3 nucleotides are TGCGCCAGCAGCCGACTAGCGGGGAAAGAGACCCAGTACTTC.

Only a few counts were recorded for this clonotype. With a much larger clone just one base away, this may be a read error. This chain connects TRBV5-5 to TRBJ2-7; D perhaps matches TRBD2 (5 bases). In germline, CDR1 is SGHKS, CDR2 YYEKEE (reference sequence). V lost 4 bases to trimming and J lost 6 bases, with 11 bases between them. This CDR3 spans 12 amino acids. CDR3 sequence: CASSPGMREQYF. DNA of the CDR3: TGTGCCAGCAGCCCCGGGATGCGCGAGCAGTACTTC.

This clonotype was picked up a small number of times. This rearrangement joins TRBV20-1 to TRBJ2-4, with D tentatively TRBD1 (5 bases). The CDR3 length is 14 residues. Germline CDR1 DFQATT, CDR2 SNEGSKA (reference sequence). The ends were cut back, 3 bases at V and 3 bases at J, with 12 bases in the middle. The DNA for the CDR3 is TGCAGTGCTAGCCTAGGACAAGACAAAAACATTCAGTACTTC. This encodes CSASLGQDKNIQYF.

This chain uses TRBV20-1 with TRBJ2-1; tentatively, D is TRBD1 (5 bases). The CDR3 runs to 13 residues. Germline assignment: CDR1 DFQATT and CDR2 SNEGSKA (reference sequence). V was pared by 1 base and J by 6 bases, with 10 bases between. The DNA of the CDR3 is TGCAGTGCTAGAGTCAGGGTGGGCAATGAGCAGTTCTTC. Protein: CSARVRVGNEQFF.

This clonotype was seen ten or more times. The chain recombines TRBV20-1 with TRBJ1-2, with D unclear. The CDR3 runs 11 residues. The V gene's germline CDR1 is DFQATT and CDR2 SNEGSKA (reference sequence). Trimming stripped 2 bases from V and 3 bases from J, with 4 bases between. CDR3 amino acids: CSARSHYGYTF. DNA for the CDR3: TGCAGTGCTAGAAGCCACTATGGCTACACCTTC.

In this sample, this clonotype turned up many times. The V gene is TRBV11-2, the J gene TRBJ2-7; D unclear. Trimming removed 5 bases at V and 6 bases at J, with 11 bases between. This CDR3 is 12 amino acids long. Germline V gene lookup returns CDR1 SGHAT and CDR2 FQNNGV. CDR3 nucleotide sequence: TGTGCCAGCAGCCCATCCTGGCCCGAGCAGTACTTC. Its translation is CASSPSWPEQYF. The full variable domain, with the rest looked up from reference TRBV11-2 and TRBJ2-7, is EAGVAQSPRYKIIEKRQSVAFWCNPISGHATLYWYQQILGQGPKLLIQFQNNGVVDDSQLPKDRFSAERLKGVDSTLKIQPAKLEDSAVYLCASSPSWPEQYFGPGTRLTVT.

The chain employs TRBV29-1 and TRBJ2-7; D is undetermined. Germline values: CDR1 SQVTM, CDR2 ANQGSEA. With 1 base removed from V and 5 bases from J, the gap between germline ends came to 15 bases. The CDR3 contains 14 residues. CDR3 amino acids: CSVEVGSLGNEQYF. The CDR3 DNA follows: TGCAGCGTTGAAGTGGGGTCTCTGGGTAACGAGCAGTACTTC.

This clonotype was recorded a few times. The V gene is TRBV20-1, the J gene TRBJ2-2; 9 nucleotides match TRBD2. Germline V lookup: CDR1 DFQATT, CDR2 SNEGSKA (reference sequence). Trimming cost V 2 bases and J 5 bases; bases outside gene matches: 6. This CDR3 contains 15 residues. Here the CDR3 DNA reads TGCAGTGCTAGAAAGCGGGGGGCTGAAACCGGGGAGCTGTTTTTT. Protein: CSARKRGAETGELFF.

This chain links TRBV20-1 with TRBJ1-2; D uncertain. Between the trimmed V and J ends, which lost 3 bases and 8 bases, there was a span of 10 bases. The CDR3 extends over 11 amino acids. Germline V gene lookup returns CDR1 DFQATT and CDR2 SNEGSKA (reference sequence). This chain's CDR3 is CSARVAEGYTF. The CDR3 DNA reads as TGCAGTGCTAGGGTTGCTGAGGGCTACACCTTC.

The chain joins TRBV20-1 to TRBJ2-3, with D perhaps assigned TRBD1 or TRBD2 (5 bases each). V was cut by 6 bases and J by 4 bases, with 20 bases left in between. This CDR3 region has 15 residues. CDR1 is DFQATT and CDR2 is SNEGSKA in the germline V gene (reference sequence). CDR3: CSATEVRGRADTQYF. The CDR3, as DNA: TGCAGTGCAACCGAAGTCCGGGGCCGTGCAGATACGCAGTATTTT.

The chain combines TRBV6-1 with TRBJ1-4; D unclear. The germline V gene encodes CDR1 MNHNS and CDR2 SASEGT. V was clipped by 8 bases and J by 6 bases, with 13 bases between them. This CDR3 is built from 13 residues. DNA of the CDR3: TGTGCCAGCTCGACTAGTAGGGATGAAAAACTGTTTTTT. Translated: CASSTSRDEKLFF.